This T cell receptor (beta chain) was found in a study of blood T cell repertoires in COVID-19. The overall study: Researchers got acute and convalescent COVID-19 samples from the United States, Italy and Spain.

The CDR3 runs to 16 residues. The V gene's germline CDR1 is MDHEN and CDR2 SYDVKM. V was pared by 5 bases and J by 1 base, with 10 bases of the junction left unmatched. Recovered status applied to Cohort 3 donors who had two consecutive negative PCRs. It also applied to those with clearance or with symptom resolution. As handled by the study authors: Researchers report that nucleated cell counts were estimated from reference gene primer amplification. Profiling relied on immunoSEQ multiplex PCR, and the TCRdb table lists in-frame clones only, not all of them. V and J calls and clone size are copied from that table; D and trimming were computed from the DNA. Seen here are about 270,000 clones, approximately 86% observed once, and the top ten hold over 2%.

V gene TRBV28 combines with J gene TRBJ2-5; 7 nucleotides line up with TRBD1. This clonotype was obtained from a woman in her late teens or twenties who had recovered from COVID-19. Sequencing was done on a sample of PBMCs or T cells enriched from blood (not recorded which). The CDR3 region has the DNA TGTGCCAGCAGTACCTCTCGGGACAGTTCCCAAGAGACCCAGTACTTC. It codes for CASSTSRDSSQETQYF.